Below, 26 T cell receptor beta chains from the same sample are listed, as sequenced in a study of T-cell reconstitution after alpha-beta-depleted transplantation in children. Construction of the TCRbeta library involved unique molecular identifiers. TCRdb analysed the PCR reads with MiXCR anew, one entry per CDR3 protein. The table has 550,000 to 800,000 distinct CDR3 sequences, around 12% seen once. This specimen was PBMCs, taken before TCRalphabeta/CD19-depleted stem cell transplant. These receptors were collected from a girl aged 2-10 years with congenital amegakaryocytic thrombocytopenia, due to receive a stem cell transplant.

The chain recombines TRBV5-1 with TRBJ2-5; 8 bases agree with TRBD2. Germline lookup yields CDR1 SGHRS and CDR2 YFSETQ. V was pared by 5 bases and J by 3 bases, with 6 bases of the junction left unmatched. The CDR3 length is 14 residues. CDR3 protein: CASSPAGREETQYF. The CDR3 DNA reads TGCGCCAGCAGTCCCGCCGGGAGGGAAGAGACCCAGTACTTC.

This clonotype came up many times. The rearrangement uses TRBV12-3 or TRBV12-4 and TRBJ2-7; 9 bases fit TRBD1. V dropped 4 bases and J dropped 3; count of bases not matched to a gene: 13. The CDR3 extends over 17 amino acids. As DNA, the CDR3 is TGTGCCAGCAGTTCGCCCTTCGCCGGGACAGGGATCTACGAGCAGTACTTC. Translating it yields CASSSPFAGTGIYEQYF.

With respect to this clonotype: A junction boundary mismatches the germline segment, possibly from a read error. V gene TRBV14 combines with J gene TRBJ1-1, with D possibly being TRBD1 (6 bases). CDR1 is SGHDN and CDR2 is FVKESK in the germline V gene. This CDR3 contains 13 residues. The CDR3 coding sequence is TGTGCCAGCAGCCCTCCGGGACCAAGCAGGGGAGAATTT. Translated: CASSPPGPSRGEF.

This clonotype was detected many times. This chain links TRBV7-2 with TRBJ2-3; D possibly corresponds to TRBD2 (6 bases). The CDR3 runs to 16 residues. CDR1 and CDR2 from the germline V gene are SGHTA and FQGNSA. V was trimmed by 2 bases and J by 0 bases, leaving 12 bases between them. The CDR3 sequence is CASSLHGGDSTDTQYF. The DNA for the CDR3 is TGTGCCAGCAGCTTACACGGGGGAGATAGCACAGATACGCAGTATTTT. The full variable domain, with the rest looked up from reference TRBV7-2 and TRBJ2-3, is GAGVSQSPSNKVTEKGKDVELRCDPISGHTALYWYRQSLGQGLEFLIYFQGNSAPDKSGLPSDRFSAERTGGSVSTLTIQRTQQEDSAVYLCASSLHGGDSTDTQYFGPGTRLTVL.

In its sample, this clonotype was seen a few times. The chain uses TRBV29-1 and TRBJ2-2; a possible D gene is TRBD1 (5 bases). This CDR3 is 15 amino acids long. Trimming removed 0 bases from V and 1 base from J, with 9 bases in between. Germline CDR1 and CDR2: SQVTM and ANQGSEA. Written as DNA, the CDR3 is TGCAGCGTTGAAGAGAAGGGGAAGAACACCGGGGAGCTGTTTTTT. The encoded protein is CSVEEKGKNTGELFF.

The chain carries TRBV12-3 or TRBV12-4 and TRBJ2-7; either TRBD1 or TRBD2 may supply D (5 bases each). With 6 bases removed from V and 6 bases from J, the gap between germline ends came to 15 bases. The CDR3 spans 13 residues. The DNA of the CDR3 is TGTGCCAGCAGCCGGGACCATACCCGCGAGCAGTACTTC. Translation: CASSRDHTREQYF.

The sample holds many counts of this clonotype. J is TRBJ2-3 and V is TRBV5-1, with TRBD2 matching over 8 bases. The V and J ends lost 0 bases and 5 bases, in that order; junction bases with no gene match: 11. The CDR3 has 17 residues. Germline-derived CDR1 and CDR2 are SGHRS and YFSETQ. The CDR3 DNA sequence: TGCGCCAGCAGCTTGGGAATGGTAGCGGGACCCCTAGATACGCAGTATTTT. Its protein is CASSLGMVAGPLDTQYF.

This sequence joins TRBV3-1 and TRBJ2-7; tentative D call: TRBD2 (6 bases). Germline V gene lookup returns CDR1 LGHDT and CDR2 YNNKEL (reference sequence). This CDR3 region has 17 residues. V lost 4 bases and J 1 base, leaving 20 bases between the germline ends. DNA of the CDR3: TGTGCCAGCAGCCCCGATTCGCTAGCGCAAATATCCTACGAGCAGTACTTC. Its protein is CASSPDSLAQISYEQYF.

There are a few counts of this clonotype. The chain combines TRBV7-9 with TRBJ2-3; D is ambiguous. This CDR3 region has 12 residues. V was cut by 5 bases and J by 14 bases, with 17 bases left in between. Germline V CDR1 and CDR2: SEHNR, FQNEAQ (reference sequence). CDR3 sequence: CASSPPASSLYF. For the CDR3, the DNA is TGTGCCAGCAGCCCCCCGGCTAGTTCTCTGTATTTT.

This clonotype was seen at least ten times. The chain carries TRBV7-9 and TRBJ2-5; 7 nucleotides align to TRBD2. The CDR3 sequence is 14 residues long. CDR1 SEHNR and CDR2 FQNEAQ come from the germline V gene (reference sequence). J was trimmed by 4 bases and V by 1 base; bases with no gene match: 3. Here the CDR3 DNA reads TGTGCCAGCAGCTTAGGGGCTAGCGGAGAGACCCAGTACTTC. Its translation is CASSLGASGETQYF.

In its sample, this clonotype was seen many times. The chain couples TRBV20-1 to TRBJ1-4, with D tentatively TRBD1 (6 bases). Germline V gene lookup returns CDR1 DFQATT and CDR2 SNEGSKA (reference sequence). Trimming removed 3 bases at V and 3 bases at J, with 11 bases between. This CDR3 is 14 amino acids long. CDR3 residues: CSASPRGANEKLFF. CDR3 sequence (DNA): TGCAGTGCTAGTCCCAGGGGCGCTAATGAAAAACTGTTTTTT.

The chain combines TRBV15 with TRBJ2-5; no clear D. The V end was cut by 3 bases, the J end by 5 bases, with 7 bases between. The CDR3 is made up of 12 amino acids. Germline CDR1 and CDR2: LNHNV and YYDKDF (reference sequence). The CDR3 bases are TGTGCCACCAGCAGTCACCGGGAGACCCAGTACTTC. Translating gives CATSSHRETQYF.

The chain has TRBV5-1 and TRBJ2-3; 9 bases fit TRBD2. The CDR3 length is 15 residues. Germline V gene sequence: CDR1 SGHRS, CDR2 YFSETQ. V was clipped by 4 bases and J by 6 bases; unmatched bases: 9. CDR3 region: CASSEDSGSADTQYF. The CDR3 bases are TGCGCCAGCAGCGAGGATAGCGGGAGTGCGGATACGCAGTATTTT.

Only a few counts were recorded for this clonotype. The CDR3 here is CATSDASIAGNYNEQFF. CDR3 nucleotide sequence: TGTGCCACCAGTGACGCCTCGATAGCGGGAAACTACAATGAGCAGTTCTTC. V is TRBV24-1 and J is TRBJ2-1; 8 nucleotides agree with TRBD2. V trimming: 4 bases; J trimming: 3 bases; junction bases outside the gene matches: 10. The CDR3 extends over 17 amino acids. Per the germline V gene, CDR1 is KGHDR and CDR2 is SFDVKD.

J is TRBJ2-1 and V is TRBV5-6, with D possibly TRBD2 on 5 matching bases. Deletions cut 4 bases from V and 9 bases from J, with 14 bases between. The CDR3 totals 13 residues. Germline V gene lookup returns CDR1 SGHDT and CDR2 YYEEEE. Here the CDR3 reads CASSPMDSGEQFF. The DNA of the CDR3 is TGTGCCAGCAGCCCAATGGACTCGGGTGAGCAGTTCTTC.

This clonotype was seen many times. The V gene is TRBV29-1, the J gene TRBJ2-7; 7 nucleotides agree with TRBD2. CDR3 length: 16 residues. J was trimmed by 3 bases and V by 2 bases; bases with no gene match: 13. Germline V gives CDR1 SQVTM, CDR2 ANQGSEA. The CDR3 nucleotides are TGCAGCGTTGAATCTTCGGGGGGACTAAATCTCTACGAGCAGTACTTC. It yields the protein CSVESSGGLNLYEQYF.

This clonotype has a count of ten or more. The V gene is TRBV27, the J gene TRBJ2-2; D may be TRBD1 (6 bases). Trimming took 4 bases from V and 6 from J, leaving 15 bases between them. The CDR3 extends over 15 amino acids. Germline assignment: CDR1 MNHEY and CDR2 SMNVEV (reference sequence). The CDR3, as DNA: TGTGCCAGCAGTTCTACAGGGTGGGTGGCCGGGGAGCTGTTTTTT. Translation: CASSSTGWVAGELFF.

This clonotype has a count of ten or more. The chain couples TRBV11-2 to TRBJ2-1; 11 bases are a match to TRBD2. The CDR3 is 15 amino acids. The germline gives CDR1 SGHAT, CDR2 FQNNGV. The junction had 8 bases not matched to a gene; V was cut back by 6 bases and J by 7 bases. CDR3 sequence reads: CASRPLAGVGNEQFF. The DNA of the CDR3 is TGTGCCAGCAGACCACTAGCGGGAGTTGGGAATGAGCAGTTCTTC.

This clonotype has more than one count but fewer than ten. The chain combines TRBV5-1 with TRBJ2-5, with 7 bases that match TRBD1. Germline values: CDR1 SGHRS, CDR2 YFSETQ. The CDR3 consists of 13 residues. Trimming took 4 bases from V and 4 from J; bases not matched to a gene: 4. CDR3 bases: TGCGCCAGCAGCCCGACAGGGACAGAGACCCAGTACTTC. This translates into CASSPTGTETQYF.

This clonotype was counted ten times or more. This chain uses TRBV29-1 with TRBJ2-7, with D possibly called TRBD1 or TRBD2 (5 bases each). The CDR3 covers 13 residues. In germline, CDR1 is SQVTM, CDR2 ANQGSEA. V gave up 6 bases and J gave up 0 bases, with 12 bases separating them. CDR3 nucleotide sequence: TGCAGCGTACCGGGACCTTTCTCCTACGAGCAGTACTTC. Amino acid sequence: CSVPGPFSYEQYF.

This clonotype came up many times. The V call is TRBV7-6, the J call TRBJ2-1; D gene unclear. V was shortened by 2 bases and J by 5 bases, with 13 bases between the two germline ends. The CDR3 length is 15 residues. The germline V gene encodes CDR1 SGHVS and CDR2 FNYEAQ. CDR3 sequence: CASSLMLPPNNEQFF. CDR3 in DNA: TGTGCCAGCAGCTTAATGTTGCCTCCAAACAATGAGCAGTTCTTC.

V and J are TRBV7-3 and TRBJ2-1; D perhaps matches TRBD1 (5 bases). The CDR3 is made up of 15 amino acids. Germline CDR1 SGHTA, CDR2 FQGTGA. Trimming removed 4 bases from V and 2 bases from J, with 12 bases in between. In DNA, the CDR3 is TGTGCCAGCAGCTCAGGGAATAGGGCCTACAATGAGCAGTTCTTC. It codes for CASSSGNRAYNEQFF.

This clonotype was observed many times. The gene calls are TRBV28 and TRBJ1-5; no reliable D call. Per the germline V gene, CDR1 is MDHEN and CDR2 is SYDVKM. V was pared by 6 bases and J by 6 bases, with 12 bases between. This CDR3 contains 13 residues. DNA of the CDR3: TGTGCCAGCAGCCTCTGGGCTGGTCAGCCCCAGCATTTT. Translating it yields CASSLWAGQPQHF.

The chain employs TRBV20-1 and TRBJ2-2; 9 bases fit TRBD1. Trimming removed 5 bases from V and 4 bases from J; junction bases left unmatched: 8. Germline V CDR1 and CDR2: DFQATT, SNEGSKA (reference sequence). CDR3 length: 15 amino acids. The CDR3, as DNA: TGCAGTGCTCCTAAACAGGGGGCGGTCACCGGGGAGCTGTTTTTT. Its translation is CSAPKQGAVTGELFF.

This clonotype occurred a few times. Written as DNA, the CDR3 is TGCAGCACGATGGGGGGCCTTTTCTACAATGAGCAGTTCTTC. It is translated as CSTMGGLFYNEQFF. The chain has TRBV29-1 and TRBJ2-1; either TRBD1 or TRBD2 may supply D (6 bases each). The CDR3 is 14 residues long. V lost 8 bases and J lost 3, with 17 bases in between. Germline CDR1 reads SQVTM; CDR2 reads ANQGSEA.

CDR3 amino acids: CASSRGDSTGNTIYF. The CDR3 nucleotides read TGTGCCAGCTCACGCGGGGACTCGACTGGAAACACCATATATTTT. This rearrangement joins TRBV18 to TRBJ1-3, with D tentatively TRBD1 (5 bases). Germline CDR1 KGHSH, CDR2 LQKENI. The ends were cut back, 4 bases at V and 2 bases at J, with 12 bases in the middle. The CDR3 sequence is 15 residues long.